A selection of T cell receptor beta chains follows, all from one sample in a study of technical replicates of blood from a few donors. Method: immunoSEQ multiplex PCR; TCRdb's copy keeps in-frame clones and lacks some. The data contain roughly 6,500 clones, around 96% of them singletons. Sequenced input: PBMCs. These receptors were collected from a human donor in good health. The CDR3 runs from the conserved cysteine through the conserved F or W. D genes are given only for firm matches. Size values are once, few and many counts, or a class for expanded clones, and some rows have none.

.	.	TRBJ2-7	TRBV21-1	TGTGCCAGCAGCACCGGGACTAGCGGTTTAGTCACCTACGAGCAGTACTTC	CASSTGTSGLVTYEQYF
.	.	TRBJ1-1	TRBV18	TGTGCCAGCTCACCCCTTTCCCAGGGGTTTGACACTGAAGCTTTCTTT	CASSPLSQGFDTEAFF
.	TRBD2	TRBJ2-5	TRBV11-2	TGTGCCAGCAGCCAAGGACTAGCGGGAGTAGTAGAGACCCAGTACTTC	CASSQGLAGVVETQYF
.	TRBD1	TRBJ1-1	TRBV2	TGTGCCAGCAGTTCACAGGGGGCGAACACTGAAGCTTTCTTT	CASSSQGANTEAFF
.	TRBD2	TRBJ2-5	TRBV6-4	TGTGCCAGCAGTGCCGTGGCGGGAGAGGGGCGAGAGACCCAGTACTTC	CASSAVAGEGRETQYF
.	.	TRBJ1-1	TRBV6-5	TGTGCCAGCAGATCCAGGGATGTAGCTTTCTTT	CASRSRDVAFF
.	.	TRBJ1-5	TRBV7-2	TGTGCCAGCAGCTTAGTTGGCTCAGGAAATCAGCCCCAGCATTTT	CASSLVGSGNQPQHF
.	.	TRBJ2-6	TRBV6-5	TGTGCCAGCAGTTACGCCCTCAGGCAAGTGGCCAACGTCCTGACTTTC	CASSYALRQVANVLTF
.	TRBD1	TRBJ2-7	TRBV27	TGTGCCAGCAGTCCCGGGACAGGGTACGAGCAGTACTTC	CASSPGTGYEQYF
.	TRBD1	TRBJ1-1	TRBV19	TGTGCCAGTACCCCAGGGGGACAGAGGAACACTGAAGCTTTCTTT	CASTPGGQRNTEAFF
.	TRBD2	TRBJ2-7	TRBV6-5	TGTGCCAGCAACCCGGGTGGCGGGAGGGTTTACGAGCAGTACTTC	CASNPGGGRVYEQYF
.	.	TRBJ2-5	TRBV18	TGTGCCAGCTCACCAGGGAGCGGGACAGGATCCCAAGAGACCCAGTACTTC	CASSPGSGTGSQETQYF
.	TRBD1	TRBJ1-3	TRBV5-1	TGCGCCAGCAGCCTACGGACAGGGGGCACTGGAAACACCATATATTTT	CASSLRTGGTGNTIYF
once	TRBD2	TRBJ2-7	TRBV18	TGTGCCAGCTCACCACCGATCGGAGTCAGCGCCGGGACTAGCGGGAGGGCCTTATACGAGCAGTACTTC	CASSPPIGVSAGTSGRALYEQYF
.	TRBD1	TRBJ2-3	TRBV5-1	TGCGCCAGCAGCTCGGGACAGGAGGGGACAGATACGCAGTATTTT	CASSSGQEGTDTQYF
once	.	TRBJ2-1	TRBV7-3	TGTGCCAGCGGGCCATCCTACAATGAGCAGTTCTTC	CASGPSYNEQFF
.	TRBD1	TRBJ1-2	TRBV28	TGTGCCAGCAGTGGGCCGGACAGGCACCTCTATGGCTACACCTTC	CASSGPDRHLYGYTF
.	TRBD1	TRBJ1-1	TRBV6-1	TGTGCCAGCAGACCCACAGGGGGCTGGACTGAAGCTTTCTTT	CASRPTGGWTEAFF
.	TRBD1	TRBJ1-4	TRBV7-2	TGTGCCAGCAGCTCAGTCGGGACAGGGGGATTGGATGAAAAACTGTTTTTT	CASSSVGTGGLDEKLFF
once	.	TRBJ1-5	TRBV21-1	TGTGCCAGCAGCAAAATGGGGAGAGGGAGCAATCAGCCCCAGCATTTT	CASSKMGRGSNQPQHF
.	TRBD1	TRBJ2-7	TRBV15	TGTGCCACCAGCAGACCCGGGACAGGGCAGTACGAGCAGTACTTC	CATSRPGTGQYEQYF
.	TRBD2	TRBJ2-1	TRBV7-6	TGTGCCAGCAGCTCTCAAGCGGGAGGGAAATACAATGAGCAGTTCTTC	CASSSQAGGKYNEQFF
few	.	TRBJ2-5	TRBV18	TGTGCCAGCTCACCCCCTGGGGCAGCACAAGAGACCCAGTACTTC	CASSPPGAAQETQYF
.	.	TRBJ2-1	TRBV2	TGTGCCAGCAGTGGGAACCAGGAATTTCCCTACAATGAGCAGTTCTTC	CASSGNQEFPYNEQFF
.	TRBD1	TRBJ1-5	TRBV6-6	TGTGCCAGCAGGAGGACAGGGGAGGACAATCAGCCCCAGCATTTT	CASRRTGEDNQPQHF
.	.	TRBJ1-5	TRBV19	TGTGCCAGTAGTATAGGGCAGGCGTATAGCAATCAGCCCCAGCATTTT	CASSIGQAYSNQPQHF
once	.	TRBJ2-2	TRBV16	TGTGCCAGCAGCCCAGCAGGGTTATCTCCCGGGGAGCTGTTTTTT	CASSPAGLSPGELFF
.	.	TRBJ1-2	TRBV7-9	TGTGCCAGCAGCTTGATGAGGGATGGCTACACCTTC	CASSLMRDGYTF
.	.	TRBJ1-4	TRBV6-6	TGTGCCAGCAGTACCGATGACAGAATTAATGAAAAACTGTTTTTT	CASSTDDRINEKLFF
.	TRBD2	TRBJ2-5	TRBV7-6	TGTGCCAGCAGCTTACGCCTAGCGGGAGTAGAAGAGACCCAGTACTTC	CASSLRLAGVEETQYF
.	.	TRBJ2-7	TRBV30	TGTGCCTGGACCAGCGGCTACTCCTACGAGCAGTACTTC	CAWTSGYSYEQYF
once	.	TRBJ2-3	TRBV18	TGTGCCAGCTCACCACCTATCACAGATACGCAGTATTTT	CASSPPITDTQYF
.	.	TRBJ2-7	TRBV6-6	TGTGCCAGCAGTACAACCGGGTCCAACTCCGAGCAGTACTTC	CASSTTGSNSEQYF
.	.	TRBJ2-6	TRBV5-1	TGCGCCAGCAGCCTGAGGGAATCTGGGGCCAACGTCCTGACTTTC	CASSLRESGANVLTF
.	TRBD1	TRBJ1-5	TRBV2	TGTGCCAGCAGGGCAGAAATACAGGGGGGATATCAGCCCCAGCATTTT	CASRAEIQGGYQPQHF
.	TRBD2	TRBJ2-7	TRBV28	TGTGCCAGCCATACTAGCGGGAAGTTCTACGAGCAGTACTTC	CASHTSGKFYEQYF
.	.	TRBJ1-3	TRBV11-2	TGTGCCAGCAGCTTAGAGGGGGCCAGGGGATCTGGAAACACCATATATTTT	CASSLEGARGSGNTIYF
.	TRBD2	TRBJ2-5	TRBV5-1	TGCGCCAGCAGCTTGACCAGCGGGGAGGGGGAGACCCAGTACTTC	CASSLTSGEGETQYF
.	TRBD2	TRBJ2-4	TRBV5-4	TGTGCCAGCAGCTCAAGCGGGGGACAAAACATTCAGTACTTC	CASSSSGGQNIQYF
.	TRBD1	TRBJ1-5	TRBV6-5	TGTGCCAGCAGTCCAATGACAGGGCACAATCAGCCCCAGCATTTT	CASSPMTGHNQPQHF
.	.	TRBJ2-7	TRBV2	TGTGCCAGCAGTGCAGCTAGTGGAGTGTACGAGCAGTACTTC	CASSAASGVYEQYF
.	TRBD1	TRBJ2-2	TRBV11-1	TGTGCCAGCAGCTTTACGGGACAGGGCACCGGGGAGCTGTTTTTT	CASSFTGQGTGELFF
.	TRBD1	TRBJ2-3	TRBV5-1	TGCGCCAGCAGCTCCGGACAGGGTGGGTCCACAGATACGCAGTATTTT	CASSSGQGGSTDTQYF
once	.	TRBJ1-5	TRBV28	TGTGCCAGCAGTTTTTATTATGGACAGCATAGCAATCAGCCCCAGCATTTT	CASSFYYGQHSNQPQHF
.	TRBD1	TRBJ1-4	TRBV29-1	TGCAGCGTTAGACAGGGCTCAACTAATGAAAAACTGTTTTTT	CSVRQGSTNEKLFF
.	.	TRBJ1-4	TRBV27	TGTGCCAGCAGTTTACAGGGAACTAATGAAAAACTGTTTTTT	CASSLQGTNEKLFF